This T cell receptor beta chain is drawn from a study of regulatory T cells in long-lasting Graves disease. Study context: Prior antithyroid drug treatment in newly diagnosed Graves' patients lasted under 3 months.

Overall study findings and caveats: With persistent disease, TRBV28, TRBJ1-2 and TRBJ2-5 were the favored segments.

Both iRepertoire HTBI primers and Arm-PCR of CDR3 regions were used to build the TCR beta libraries. TCRdb called the multiplex PCR reads again in MiXCR, with one record for every CDR3 protein. The sample has 500,000 to 700,000 distinct CDR3 sequences, 16% seen once. The CDR3 consists of 14 residues. The germline V gene has CDR1 MNHNS and CDR2 SASEGT. Trimming shortened V by 7 bases and J by 10 bases, and 17 bases separated the two germline ends. As regards this clonotype: Its antigen is unknown.

Sample time point: newly diagnosed GD, antithyroid drugs for less than 3 months. PBMC-derived RNA was used for the TCR library. These data also featured in a second study, about T cells in Graves' hyperthyroidism and ophthalmopathy. Per that paper: Carried out on the TCR CDR3, a first-round RT-PCR used the HTBI primer set.

The material was peripheral blood mononuclear cells (PBMCs), obtained at new diagnosis, from a patient treated with antithyroid drugs. The chain is built from TRBV6-1 and TRBJ1-6; no reliable D call. The sequence derives from a woman aged 25-40 years with Graves disease. As DNA, the CDR3 is TGTGCCAGCACCCCCCAAGGACGCGAATCACCCCTCCACTTT. It encodes CASTPQGRESPLHF.